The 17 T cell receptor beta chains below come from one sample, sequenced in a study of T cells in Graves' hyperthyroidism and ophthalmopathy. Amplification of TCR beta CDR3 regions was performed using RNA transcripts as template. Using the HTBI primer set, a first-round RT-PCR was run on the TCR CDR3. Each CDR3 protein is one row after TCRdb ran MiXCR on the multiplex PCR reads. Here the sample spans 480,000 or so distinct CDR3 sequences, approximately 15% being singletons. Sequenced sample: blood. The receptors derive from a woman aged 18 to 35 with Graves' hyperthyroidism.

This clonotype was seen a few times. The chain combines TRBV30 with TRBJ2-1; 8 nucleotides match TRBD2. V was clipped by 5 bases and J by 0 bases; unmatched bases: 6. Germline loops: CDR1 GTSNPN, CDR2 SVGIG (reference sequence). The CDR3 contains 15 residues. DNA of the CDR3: TGTGCCTGGTCCCCCGGGACTAGCTCCTACAATGAGCAGTTCTTC. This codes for CAWSPGTSSYNEQFF.

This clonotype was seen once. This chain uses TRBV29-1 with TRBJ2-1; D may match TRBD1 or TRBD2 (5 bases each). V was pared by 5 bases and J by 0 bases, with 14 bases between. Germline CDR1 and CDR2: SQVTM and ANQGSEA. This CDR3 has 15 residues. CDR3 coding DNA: TGCAGCGTTCAATCAGGGAGATCCTCCTACAATGAGCAGTTCTTC. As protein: CSVQSGRSSYNEQFF.

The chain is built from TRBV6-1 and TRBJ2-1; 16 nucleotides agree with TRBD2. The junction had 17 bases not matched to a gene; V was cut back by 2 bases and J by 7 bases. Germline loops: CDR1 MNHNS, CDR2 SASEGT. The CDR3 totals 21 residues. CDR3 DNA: TGTGCCAGCAGTGAAAGAAATTTTCTAGAGGGACTAGCGGGAGGGCTGAATGAGCAGTTCTTC. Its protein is CASSERNFLEGLAGGLNEQFF.

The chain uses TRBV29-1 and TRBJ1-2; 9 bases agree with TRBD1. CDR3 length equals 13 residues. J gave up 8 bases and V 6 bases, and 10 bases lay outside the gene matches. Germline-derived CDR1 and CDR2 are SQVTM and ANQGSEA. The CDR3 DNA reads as TGCAGCGTGGCTGGGACAGGGACAGGCGGCTACACCTTC. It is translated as CSVAGTGTGGYTF.

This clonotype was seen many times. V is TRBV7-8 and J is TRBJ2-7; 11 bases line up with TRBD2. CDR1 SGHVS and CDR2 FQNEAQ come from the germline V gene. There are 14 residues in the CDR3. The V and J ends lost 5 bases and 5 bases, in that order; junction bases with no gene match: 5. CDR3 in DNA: TGTGCCAGCAGCCCACTAGCGGGAGACCACGAGCAGTACTTC. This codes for CASSPLAGDHEQYF.

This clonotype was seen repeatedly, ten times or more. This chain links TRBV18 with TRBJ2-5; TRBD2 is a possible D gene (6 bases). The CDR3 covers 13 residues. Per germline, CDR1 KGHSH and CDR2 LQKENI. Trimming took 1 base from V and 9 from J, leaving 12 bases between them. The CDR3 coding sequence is TGTGCCAGCTCACCACAGGGCTGGGAGGCCCAGTACTTC. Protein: CASSPQGWEAQYF.

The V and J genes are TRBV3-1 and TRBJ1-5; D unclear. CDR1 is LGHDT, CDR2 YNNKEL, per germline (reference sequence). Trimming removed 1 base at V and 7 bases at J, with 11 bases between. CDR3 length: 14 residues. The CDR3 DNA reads TGTGCCAGCAGCCAAGGTGTAGAAACACAGCCCCAGCATTTT. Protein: CASSQGVETQPQHF.

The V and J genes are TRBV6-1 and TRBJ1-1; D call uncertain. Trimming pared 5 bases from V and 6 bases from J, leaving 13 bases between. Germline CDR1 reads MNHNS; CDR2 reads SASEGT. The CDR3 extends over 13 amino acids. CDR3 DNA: TGTGCCAGCAGTCAACCTTCGGGAGCTGAAGCTTTCTTT. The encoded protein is CASSQPSGAEAFF.

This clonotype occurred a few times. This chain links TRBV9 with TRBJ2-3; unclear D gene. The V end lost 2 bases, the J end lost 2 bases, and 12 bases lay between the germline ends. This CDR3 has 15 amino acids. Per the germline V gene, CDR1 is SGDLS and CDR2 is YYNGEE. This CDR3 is CASSVSGIHTDTQYF. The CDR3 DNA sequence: TGTGCCAGCAGCGTTTCAGGAATTCACACAGATACGCAGTATTTT.

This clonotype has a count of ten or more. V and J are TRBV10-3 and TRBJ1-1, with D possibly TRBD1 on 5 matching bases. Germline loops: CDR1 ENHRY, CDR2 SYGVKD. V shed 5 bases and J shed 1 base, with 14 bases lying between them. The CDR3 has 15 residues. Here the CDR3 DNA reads TGTGCCATCAGTCCAGCTGGGACGGCGAACACTGAAGCTTTCTTT. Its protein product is CAISPAGTANTEAFF.

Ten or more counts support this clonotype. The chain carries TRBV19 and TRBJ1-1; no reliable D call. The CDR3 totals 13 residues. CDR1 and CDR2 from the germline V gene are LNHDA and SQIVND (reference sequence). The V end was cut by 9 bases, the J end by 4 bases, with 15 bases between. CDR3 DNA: TGTGCCAGCTCCTTCCCGGCGGTCACTGAAGCTTTCTTT. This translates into CASSFPAVTEAFF.

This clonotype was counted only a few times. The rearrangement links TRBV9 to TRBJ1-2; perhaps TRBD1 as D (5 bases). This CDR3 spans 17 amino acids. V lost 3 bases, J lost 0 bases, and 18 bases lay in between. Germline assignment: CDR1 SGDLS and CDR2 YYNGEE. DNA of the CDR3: TGTGCCAGCAGCGGAGCCAGATGGGGGACCGCTAACTATGGCTACACCTTC. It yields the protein CASSGARWGTANYGYTF. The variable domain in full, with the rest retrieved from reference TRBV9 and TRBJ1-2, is DSGVTQTPKHLITATGQRVTLRCSPRSGDLSVYWYQQSLDQGLQFLIQYYNGEERAKGNILERFSAQQFPDLHSELNLSSLELGDSALYFCASSGARWGTANYGYTFGSGTRLTVV.

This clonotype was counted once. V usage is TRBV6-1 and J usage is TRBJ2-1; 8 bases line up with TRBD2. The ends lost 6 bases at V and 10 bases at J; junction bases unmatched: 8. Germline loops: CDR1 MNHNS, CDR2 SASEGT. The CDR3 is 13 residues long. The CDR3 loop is CASSPTSDLEQFF. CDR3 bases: TGTGCCAGCAGCCCGACTAGCGACCTCGAGCAGTTCTTC.

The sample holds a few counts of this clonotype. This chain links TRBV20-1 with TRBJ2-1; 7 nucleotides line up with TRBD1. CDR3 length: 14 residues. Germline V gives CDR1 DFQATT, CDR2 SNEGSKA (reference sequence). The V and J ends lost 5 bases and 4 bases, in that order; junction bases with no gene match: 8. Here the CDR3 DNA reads TGCAGTGCTGGGCGGACAGGACAGTACAATGAGCAGTTCTTC. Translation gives CSAGRTGQYNEQFF.

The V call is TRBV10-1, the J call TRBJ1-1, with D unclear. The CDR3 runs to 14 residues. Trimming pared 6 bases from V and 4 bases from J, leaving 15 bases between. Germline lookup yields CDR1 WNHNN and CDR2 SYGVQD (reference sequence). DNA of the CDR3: TGCGCCAGCAGGATCCCCAAGGGTAGCACTGAAGCTTTCTTT. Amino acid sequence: CASRIPKGSTEAFF.

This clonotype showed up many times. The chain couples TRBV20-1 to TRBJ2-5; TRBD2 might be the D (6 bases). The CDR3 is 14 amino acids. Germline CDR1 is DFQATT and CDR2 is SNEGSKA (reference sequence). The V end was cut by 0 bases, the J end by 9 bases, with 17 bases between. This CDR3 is CSARDSTTAGPQYF. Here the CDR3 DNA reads TGCAGTGCTAGAGATAGTACAACCGCGGGGCCCCAGTACTTC.

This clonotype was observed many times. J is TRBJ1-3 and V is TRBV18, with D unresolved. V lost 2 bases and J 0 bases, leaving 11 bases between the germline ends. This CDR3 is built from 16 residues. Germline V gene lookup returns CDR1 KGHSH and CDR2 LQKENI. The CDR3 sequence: CASSPGGLSSGNTIYF. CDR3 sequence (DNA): TGTGCCAGCTCACCAGGTGGCCTGAGCTCTGGAAACACCATATATTTT.